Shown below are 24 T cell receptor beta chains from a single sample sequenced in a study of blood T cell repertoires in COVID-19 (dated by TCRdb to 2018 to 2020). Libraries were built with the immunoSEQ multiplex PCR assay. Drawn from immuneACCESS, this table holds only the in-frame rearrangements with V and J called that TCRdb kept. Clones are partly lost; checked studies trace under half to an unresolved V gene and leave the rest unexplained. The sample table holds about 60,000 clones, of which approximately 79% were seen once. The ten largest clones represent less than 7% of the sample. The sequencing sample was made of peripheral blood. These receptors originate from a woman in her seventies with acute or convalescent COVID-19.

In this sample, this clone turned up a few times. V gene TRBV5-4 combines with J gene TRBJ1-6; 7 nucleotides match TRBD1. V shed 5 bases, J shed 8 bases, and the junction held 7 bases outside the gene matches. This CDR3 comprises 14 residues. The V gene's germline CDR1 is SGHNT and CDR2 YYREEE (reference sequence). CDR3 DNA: TGTGCCAGCAGGAAGGGGGCGCTTGATTCACCCCTCCACTTT. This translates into CASRKGALDSPLHF.

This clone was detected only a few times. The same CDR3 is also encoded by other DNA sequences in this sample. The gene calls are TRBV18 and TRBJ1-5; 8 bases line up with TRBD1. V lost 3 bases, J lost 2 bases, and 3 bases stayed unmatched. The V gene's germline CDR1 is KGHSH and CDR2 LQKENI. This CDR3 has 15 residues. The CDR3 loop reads CASSPDRGGNQPQHF. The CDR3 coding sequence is TGTGCCAGCTCACCTGACAGGGGCGGCAATCAGCCCCAGCATTTT.

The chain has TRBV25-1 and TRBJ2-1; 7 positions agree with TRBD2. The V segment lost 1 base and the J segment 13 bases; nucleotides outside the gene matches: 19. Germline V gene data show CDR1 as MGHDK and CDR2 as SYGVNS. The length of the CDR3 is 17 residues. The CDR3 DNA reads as TGTGCCAGCAGTGAATCTAGGGGCCCGAAGCGGGGAGAGGAACAGTTCTTC. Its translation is CASSESRGPKRGEEQFF.

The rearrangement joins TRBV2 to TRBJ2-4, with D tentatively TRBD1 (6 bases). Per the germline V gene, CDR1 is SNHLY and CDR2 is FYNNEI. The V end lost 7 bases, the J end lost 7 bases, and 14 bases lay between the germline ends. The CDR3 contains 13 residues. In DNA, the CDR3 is TGTGCCAGCAAGGCAGGGGCCGGGAACATTCAGTACTTC. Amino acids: CASKAGAGNIQYF.

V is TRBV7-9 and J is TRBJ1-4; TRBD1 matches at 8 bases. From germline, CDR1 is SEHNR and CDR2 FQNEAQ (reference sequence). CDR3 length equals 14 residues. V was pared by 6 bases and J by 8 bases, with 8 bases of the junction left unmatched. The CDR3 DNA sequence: TGTGCCAGCAGAGACGACAGGGGAGCAGAAAAACTGTTTTTT. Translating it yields CASRDDRGAEKLFF.

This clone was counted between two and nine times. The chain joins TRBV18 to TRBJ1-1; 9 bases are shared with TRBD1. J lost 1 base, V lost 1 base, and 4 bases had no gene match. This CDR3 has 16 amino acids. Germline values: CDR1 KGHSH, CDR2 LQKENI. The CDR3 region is CASSPLLGQGNTEAFF. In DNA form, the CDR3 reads TGTGCCAGCTCACCACTTTTGGGACAGGGGAACACTGAAGCTTTCTTT.

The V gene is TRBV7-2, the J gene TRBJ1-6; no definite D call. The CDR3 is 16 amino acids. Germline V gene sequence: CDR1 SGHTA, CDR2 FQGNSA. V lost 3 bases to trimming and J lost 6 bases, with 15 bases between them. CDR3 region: CASSFTPYGINSPLHF. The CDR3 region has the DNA TGTGCCAGCAGCTTTACACCGTACGGGATTAATTCACCCCTCCACTTT.

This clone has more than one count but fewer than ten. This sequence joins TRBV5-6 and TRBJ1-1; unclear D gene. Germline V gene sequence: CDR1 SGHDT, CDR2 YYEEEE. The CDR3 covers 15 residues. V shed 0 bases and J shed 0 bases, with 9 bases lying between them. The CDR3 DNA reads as TGTGCCAGCAGCTTGGGTAGCGGGGTGAACACTGAAGCTTTCTTT. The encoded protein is CASSLGSGVNTEAFF.

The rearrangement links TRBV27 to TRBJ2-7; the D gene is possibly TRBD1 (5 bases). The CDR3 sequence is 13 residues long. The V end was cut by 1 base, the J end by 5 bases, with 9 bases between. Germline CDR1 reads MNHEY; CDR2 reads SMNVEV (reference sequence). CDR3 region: CASSLLVGHEQYF. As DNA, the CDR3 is TGTGCCAGCAGTTTATTGGTGGGGCACGAGCAGTACTTC.

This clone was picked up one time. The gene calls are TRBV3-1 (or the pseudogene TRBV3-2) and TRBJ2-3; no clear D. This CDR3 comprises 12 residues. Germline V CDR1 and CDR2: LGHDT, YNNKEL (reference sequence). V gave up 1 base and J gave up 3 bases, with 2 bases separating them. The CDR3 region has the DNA TGTGCCAGCAGCCAAGCGACAGATACGCAGTATTTT. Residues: CASSQATDTQYF.

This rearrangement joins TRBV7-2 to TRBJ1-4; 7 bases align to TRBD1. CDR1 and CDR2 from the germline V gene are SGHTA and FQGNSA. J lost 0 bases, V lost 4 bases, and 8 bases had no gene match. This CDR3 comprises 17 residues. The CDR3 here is CASSSSGTAATNEKLFF. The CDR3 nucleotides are TGTGCCAGCAGCTCCTCCGGGACAGCTGCAACTAATGAAAAACTGTTTTTT.

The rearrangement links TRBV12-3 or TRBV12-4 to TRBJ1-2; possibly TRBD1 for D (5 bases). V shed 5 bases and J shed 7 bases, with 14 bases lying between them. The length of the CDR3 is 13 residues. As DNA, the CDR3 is TGTGCCAGCAGTAGGGACTTCTCGGGTGGCTACACCTTC. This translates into CASSRDFSGGYTF.

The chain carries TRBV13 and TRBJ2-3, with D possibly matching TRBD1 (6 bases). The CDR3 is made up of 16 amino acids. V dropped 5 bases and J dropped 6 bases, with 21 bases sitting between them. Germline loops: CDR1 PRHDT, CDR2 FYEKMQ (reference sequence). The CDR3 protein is CASSPGDRPGRDTQYF. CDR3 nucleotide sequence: TGTGCCAGCAGCCCAGGGGATCGACCTGGGCGCGATACGCAGTATTTT. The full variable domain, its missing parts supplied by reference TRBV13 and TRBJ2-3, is AAGVIQSPRHLIKEKRETATLKCYPIPRHDTVYWYQQGPGQDPQFLISFYEKMQSDKGSIPDRFSAQQFSDYHSELNMSSLELGDSALYFCASSPGDRPGRDTQYFGPGTRLTVL.

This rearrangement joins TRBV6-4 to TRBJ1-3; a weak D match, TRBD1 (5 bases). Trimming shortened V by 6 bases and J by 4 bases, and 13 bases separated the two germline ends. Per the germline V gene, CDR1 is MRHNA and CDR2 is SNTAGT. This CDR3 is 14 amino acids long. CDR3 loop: CASRAGHRGNTIYF. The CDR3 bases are TGTGCCAGCAGGGCAGGACATCGGGGAAACACCATATATTTT.

The CDR3 spells CASSQPSRGGPNEQFF. The CDR3 DNA is TGTGCCAGCTCACAACCCTCGCGGGGGGGCCCCAATGAGCAGTTCTTC. The V gene is TRBV18, the J gene TRBJ2-1; 9 nucleotides line up with TRBD2. The V gene's germline CDR1 is KGHSH and CDR2 LQKENI. The CDR3 runs to 16 residues. J lost 6 bases, V lost 4 bases, and 10 bases had no gene match. The full variable domain, with the rest looked up from reference TRBV18 and TRBJ2-1, is NAGVMQNPRHLVRRRGQEARLRCSPMKGHSHVYWYRQLPEEGLKFMVYLQKENIIDESGMPKERFSAEFPKEGPSILRIQQVVRGDSAAYFCASSQPSRGGPNEQFFGPGTRLTVL.

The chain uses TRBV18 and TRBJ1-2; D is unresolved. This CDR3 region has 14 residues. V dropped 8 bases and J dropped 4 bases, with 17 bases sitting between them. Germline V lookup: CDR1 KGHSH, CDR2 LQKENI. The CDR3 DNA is TGTGCCAGCGCCACAAGGTCACCAGGCTATGGCTACACCTTC. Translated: CASATRSPGYGYTF.

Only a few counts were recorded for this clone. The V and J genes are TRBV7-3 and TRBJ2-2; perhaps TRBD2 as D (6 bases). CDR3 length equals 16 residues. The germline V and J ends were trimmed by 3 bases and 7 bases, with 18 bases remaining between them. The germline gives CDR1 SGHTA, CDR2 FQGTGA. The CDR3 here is CASSFMGEVISGELFF. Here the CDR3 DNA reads TGTGCCAGCAGCTTTATGGGGGAGGTGATAAGCGGGGAGCTGTTTTTT.

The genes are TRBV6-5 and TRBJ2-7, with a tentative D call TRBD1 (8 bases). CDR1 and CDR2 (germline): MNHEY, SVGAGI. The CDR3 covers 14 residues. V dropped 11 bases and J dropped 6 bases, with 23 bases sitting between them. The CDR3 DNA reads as TGTGCCTCCGAACAGGGGGGGACGGGAGGCGAGCAGTACTTC. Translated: CASEQGGTGGEQYF.

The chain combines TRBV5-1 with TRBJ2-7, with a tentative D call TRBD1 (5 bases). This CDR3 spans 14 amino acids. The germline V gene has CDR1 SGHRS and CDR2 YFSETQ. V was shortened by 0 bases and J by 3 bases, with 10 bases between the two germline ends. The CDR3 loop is CASSLDPTVYEQYF. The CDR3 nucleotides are TGCGCCAGCAGCTTGGACCCGACAGTCTACGAGCAGTACTTC.

The CDR3 DNA reads TGCGCCAGCAGTCAGCCTCGGGACTCAATAAACTATGGCTACACCTTC. It codes for CASSQPRDSINYGYTF. The J gene is TRBJ1-2, the V gene TRBV23-1; D possibly corresponds to TRBD1 (5 bases). TRBV23-1 is flagged as an ORF with uncertain function. This CDR3 region has 16 residues. Deletions cut 3 bases from V and 2 bases from J, with 16 bases between.

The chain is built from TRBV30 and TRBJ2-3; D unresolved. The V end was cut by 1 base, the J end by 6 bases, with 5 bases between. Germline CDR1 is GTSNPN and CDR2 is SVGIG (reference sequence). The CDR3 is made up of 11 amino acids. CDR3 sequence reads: CAWSAQDTQYF. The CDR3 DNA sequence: TGTGCCTGGAGTGCCCAGGATACGCAGTATTTT.

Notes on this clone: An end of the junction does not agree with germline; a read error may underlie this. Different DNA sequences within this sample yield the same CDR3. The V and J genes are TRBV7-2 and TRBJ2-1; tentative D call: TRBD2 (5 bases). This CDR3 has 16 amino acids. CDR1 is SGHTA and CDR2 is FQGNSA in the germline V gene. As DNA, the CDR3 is TGTGCCAGTAGCTTCAAGAGACTACCCAGCAATGACGAGCAGTTCTTC. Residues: CASSFKRLPSNDEQFF. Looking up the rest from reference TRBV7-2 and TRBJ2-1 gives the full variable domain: GAGVSQSPSNKVTEKGKDVELRCDPISGHTALYWYRQSLGQGLEFLIYFQGNSAPDKSGLPSDRFSAERTGGSVSTLTIQRTQQEDSAVYLCASSFKRLPSNDEQFFGPGTRLTVL.

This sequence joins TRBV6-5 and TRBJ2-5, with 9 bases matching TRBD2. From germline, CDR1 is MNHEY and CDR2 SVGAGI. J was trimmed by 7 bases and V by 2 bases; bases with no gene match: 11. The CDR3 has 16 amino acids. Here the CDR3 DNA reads TGTGCCAGCAGTTACGTGGTAGCGGGGGCTTTGGGGACCCAGTACTTC. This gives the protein CASSYVVAGALGTQYF.

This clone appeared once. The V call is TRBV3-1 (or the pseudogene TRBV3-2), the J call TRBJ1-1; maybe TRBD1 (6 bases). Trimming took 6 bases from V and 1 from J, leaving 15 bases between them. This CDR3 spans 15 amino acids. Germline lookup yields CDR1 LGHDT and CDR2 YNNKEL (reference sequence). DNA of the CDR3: TGTGCCAGCAGACGAGCAGGGGCCCCGAACACTGAAGCTTTCTTT. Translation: CASRRAGAPNTEAFF.